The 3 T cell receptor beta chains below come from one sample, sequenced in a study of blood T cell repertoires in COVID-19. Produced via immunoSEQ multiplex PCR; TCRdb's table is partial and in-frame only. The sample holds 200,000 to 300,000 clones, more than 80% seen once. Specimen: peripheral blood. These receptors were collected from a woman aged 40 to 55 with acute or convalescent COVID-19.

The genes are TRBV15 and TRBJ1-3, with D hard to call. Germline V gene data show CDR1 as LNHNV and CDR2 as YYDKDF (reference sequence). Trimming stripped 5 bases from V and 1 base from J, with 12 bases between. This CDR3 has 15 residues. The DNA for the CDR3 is TGTGCCACCAGCGGACTAGGACGGTCTGGAAACACCATATATTTT. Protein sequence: CATSGLGRSGNTIYF.

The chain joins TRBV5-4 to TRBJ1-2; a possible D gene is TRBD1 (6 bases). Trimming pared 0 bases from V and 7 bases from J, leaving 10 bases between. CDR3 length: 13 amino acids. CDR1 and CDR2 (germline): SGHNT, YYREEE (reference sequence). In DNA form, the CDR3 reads TGTGCCAGCAGCTTGGCAGGGGCTGGTGGCTACACCTTC. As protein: CASSLAGAGGYTF.

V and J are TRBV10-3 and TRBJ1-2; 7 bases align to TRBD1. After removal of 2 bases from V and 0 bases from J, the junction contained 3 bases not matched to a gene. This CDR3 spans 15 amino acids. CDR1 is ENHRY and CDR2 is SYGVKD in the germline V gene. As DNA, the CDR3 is TGTGCCATCAGTGAGGTAACAGGGGCTAACTATGGCTACACCTTC. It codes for CAISEVTGANYGYTF.